Sequencing of this T cell receptor beta chain was carried out in a study of T-cell reconstitution after alpha-beta-depleted transplantation in children (TCRdb year 2016). For context, the study as a whole: The study quantitatively tracked T-cell immune reconstitution after TCRalphabeta/CD19-depleted allogeneic hematopoietic cell transplantation in children using TCR repertoire profiling.

The CDR3 sequence holds 16 residues, the cysteine and phenylalanine included. The only DNA kept is the CDR3, 48 bases in frame from the first base. Trimming takes 2 bases off V and 3 bases off J; junction bases not matched to a gene: 12. Sequences DFQATT (CDR1) and SNEGSKA (CDR2) are obtained from the germline V gene (reference sequence). The library was produced with PCR. Reads for this sample came from an Illumina HiSeq 2500. To normalize quantification of the TCRbeta repertoire, the TCR libraries were built with molecular barcoding that relied on unique molecular identifiers. TCRdb's own reprocessing of the public reads used fastp at Q25 and MiXCR and kept productive beta chains. Here each entry gathers all rows of one CDR3 protein and keeps the most common genes and DNA. The sample includes 640,000 or so distinct CDR3 sequences, with 16% observed a single time. The ten largest clones capture around 0.96% of the sample.

This clonotype was counted only a few times. What this receptor recognizes is not known. Nothing much larger sits one base from this clone, and base qualities are not available. The sequencing used PBMCs from the stem cell graft donor, collected from the stem cell graft. The sequence joins TRBV20-1 to TRBJ1-1; the central 7 bases match TRBD1. The clonotype was recovered from a human donor who donated a stem cell graft to a child with acute myeloid leukemia. DNA sequence: TGCAGTGCTAGAAGGCAGGGGGGCAGGGACTACACTGAAGCTTTCTTT. The encoded protein is CSARRQGGRDYTEAFF.